Given below is one TCR beta chain in context. The data were taken from a study of shared clonotypes between healthy human individuals. Germline V lookup: CDR1 SEHNR, CDR2 FQNEAQ (reference sequence). CDR3 size: 18 residues. Unmatched junction bases numbered 11, after V lost 4 bases and J lost 3 bases. Measured with immunoSEQ multiplex PCR; TCRdb has only the in-frame clones, and not every one. The table has around 550,000 clones, less than 96% seen once; the top ten hold about 0.064%. The V gene is TRBV7-9, the J gene TRBJ2-3, with 12 bases that match TRBD2. Sequencing was performed on naive CD4+ T cells sorted from blood. Documented subset: CD45RA+ positively selected. The clonotype comes from a woman in her 30s in good health. CDR3 in amino acids: CASSSGNLAGGYTDTQYF. CDR3 in DNA: TGTGCCAGCAGCTCGGGGAACCTAGCGGGAGGGTATACAGATACGCAGTATTTT.